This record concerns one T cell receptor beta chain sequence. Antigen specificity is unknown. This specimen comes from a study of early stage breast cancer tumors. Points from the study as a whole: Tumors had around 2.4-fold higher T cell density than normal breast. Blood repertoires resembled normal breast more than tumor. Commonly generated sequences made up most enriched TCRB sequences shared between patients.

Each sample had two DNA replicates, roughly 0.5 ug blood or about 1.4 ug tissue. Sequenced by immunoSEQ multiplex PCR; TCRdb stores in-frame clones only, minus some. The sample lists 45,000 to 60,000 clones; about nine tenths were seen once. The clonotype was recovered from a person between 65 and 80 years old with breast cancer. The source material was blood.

In DNA form, the CDR3 reads TGTGCCAGCAGTGTGCGCGGGAGGGCCGTGGCTGGGGCCAACGTCCTGACTTTC. Protein: CASSVRGRAVAGANVLTF. The chain employs TRBV2 and TRBJ2-6; 9 bases line up with TRBD2. Germline loops: CDR1 SNHLY, CDR2 FYNNEI. CDR3 length: 18 residues. Trimming cost V 4 bases and J 2 bases; bases outside gene matches: 9.